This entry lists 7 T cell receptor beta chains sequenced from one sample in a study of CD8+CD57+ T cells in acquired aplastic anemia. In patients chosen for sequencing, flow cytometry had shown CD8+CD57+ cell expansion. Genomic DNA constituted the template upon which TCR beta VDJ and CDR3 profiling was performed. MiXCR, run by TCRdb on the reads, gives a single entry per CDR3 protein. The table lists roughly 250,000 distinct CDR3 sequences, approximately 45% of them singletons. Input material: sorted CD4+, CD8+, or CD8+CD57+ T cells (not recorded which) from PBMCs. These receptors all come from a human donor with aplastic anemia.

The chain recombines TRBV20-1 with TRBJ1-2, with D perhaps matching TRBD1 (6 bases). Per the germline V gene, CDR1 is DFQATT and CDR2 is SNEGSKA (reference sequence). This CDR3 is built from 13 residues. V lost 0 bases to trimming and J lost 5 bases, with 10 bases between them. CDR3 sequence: CSARDDTGYGYTF. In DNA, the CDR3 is TGCAGTGCTAGAGATGATACAGGGTATGGCTACACCTTC.

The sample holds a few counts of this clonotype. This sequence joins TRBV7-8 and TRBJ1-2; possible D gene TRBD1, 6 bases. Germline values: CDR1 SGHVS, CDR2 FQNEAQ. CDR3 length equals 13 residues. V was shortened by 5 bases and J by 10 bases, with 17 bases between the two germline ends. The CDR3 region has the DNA TGTGCCAGCAGCATCAACCCCAGACAGGCCTACACCTTC. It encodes CASSINPRQAYTF.

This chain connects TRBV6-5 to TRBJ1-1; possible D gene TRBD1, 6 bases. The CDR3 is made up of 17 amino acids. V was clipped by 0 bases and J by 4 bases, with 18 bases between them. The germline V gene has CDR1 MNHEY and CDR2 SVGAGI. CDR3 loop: CASSYSKYHPRGTEAFF. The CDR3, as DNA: TGTGCCAGCAGTTACTCGAAGTATCACCCCAGGGGCACTGAAGCTTTCTTT.

The CDR3 reads CASFLPAGIYNEQFF. DNA for the CDR3: TGTGCCAGCTTCCTGCCAGCGGGGATTTACAATGAGCAGTTCTTC. The genes are TRBV9 and TRBJ2-1, with 7 nucleotides matching TRBD2. The CDR3 is made up of 15 amino acids. V gave up 7 bases and J gave up 4 bases; unmatched junction bases: 11. Germline CDR1 reads SGDLS; CDR2 reads YYNGEE.

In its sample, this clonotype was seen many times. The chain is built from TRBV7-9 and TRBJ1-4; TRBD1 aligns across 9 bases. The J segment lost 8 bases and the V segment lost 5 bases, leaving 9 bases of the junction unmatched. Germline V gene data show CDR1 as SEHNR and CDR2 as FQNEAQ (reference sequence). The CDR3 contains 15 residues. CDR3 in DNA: TGTGCCAGCAGCCGGACAGGGGCGGATCACGAAAAACTGTTTTTT. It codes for CASSRTGADHEKLFF.

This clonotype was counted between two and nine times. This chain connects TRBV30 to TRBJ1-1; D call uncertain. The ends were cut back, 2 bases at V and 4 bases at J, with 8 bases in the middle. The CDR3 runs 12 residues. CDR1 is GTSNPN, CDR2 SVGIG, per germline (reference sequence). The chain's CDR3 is CAWSIGGTEAFF. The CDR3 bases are TGTGCCTGGAGTATTGGTGGCACTGAAGCTTTCTTT.

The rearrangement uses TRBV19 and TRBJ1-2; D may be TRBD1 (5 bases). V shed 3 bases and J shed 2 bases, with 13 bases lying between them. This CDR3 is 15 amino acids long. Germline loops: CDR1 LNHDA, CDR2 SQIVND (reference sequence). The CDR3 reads CASSITGGSNYGYTF. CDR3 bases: TGTGCCAGTAGTATTACAGGAGGGTCCAACTATGGCTACACCTTC.